Listed below are T cell receptor beta chains from one sample, sequenced in a study of beta chain features in type 1 diabetes. Sequenced by immunoSEQ multiplex PCR; TCRdb stores in-frame clones only, minus some. The sample holds hundreds of thousands of clones, over 14% seen once. Sequenced material: naive CD4+ T cells from blood. Every receptor here comes from a young man with type 1 diabetes. Each CDR3 is given with its conserved first and last residue. A D gene is named only where the DNA matches it firmly. Clone size is not always given. Where it is, it says once, few, many or a class for expanded clones.

CDR3aa: CASSKTGGLYNEQFF
CDR3nt: TGTGCCAGCAGCAAAACGGGGGGCCTCTACAATGAGCAGTTCTTC
abundance: NA
v_gene: TRBV9
d_gene: NA
j_gene: TRBJ2-1

CDR3aa: CASSVSSGGARGELFF
CDR3nt: TGTGCCAGCAGCGTCAGTAGCGGGGGGGCTCGCGGGGAGCTGTTTTTT
abundance: few
v_gene: TRBV9
d_gene: TRBD2
j_gene: TRBJ2-2

CDR3aa: CASSLEGQGNQPQHF
CDR3nt: TGTGCCAGCAGCTTAGAAGGACAGGGGAATCAGCCCCAGCATTTT
abundance: NA
v_gene: TRBV7-9
d_gene: TRBD1
j_gene: TRBJ1-5

CDR3aa: CSVTPGSTQYF
CDR3nt: TGCAGCGTAACCCCCGGGTCTACCCAGTACTTC
abundance: few
v_gene: TRBV20-1
d_gene: NA
j_gene: TRBJ2-5

CDR3aa: CATSSDRGYEQYF
CDR3nt: TGTGCCACCAGCAGTGACAGGGGCTACGAGCAGTACTTC
abundance: NA
v_gene: TRBV15
d_gene: TRBD1
j_gene: TRBJ2-7

CDR3aa: CASSLWGGNTEAFF
CDR3nt: TGTGCCAGCAGTTTATGGGGGGGGAACACTGAAGCTTTCTTT
abundance: few
v_gene: TRBV28
d_gene: NA
j_gene: TRBJ1-1

CDR3aa: CASRLAGNQETQYF
CDR3nt: TGCGCCAGCAGGCTAGCGGGCAACCAAGAGACCCAGTACTTC
abundance: NA
v_gene: TRBV5-1
d_gene: TRBD2
j_gene: TRBJ2-5

CDR3aa: CASSPMSGVPTEAFF
CDR3nt: TGTGCCAGCAGCCCGATGTCAGGGGTTCCCACTGAAGCTTTCTTT
abundance: few
v_gene: TRBV5-6
d_gene: NA
j_gene: TRBJ1-1

CDR3aa: CASSTLTSGGPQETQYF
CDR3nt: TGCGCCAGCAGCACCCTGACTAGCGGGGGCCCTCAAGAGACCCAGTACTTC
abundance: few
v_gene: TRBV5-1
d_gene: TRBD2
j_gene: TRBJ2-5

CDR3aa: CASSSGTSNEQFF
CDR3nt: TGTGCCAGTAGCTCCGGGACTAGCAATGAGCAGTTCTTC
abundance: few
v_gene: TRBV19
d_gene: TRBD2
j_gene: TRBJ2-1

CDR3aa: CASGELGTSVSGEQYF
CDR3nt: TGTGCCAGCGGGGAACTCGGGACTAGCGTGTCGGGGGAGCAGTACTTC
abundance: NA
v_gene: TRBV28
d_gene: TRBD2
j_gene: TRBJ2-7

CDR3aa: CASSLATGDQPQHF
CDR3nt: TGTGCCAGCAGCTTAGCGACAGGGGATCAGCCCCAGCATTTT
abundance: NA
v_gene: TRBV7-8
d_gene: TRBD1
j_gene: TRBJ1-5

CDR3aa: CASSQAPGQGNSPLHF
CDR3nt: TGCGCCAGCAGCCAGGCCCCGGGACAGGGGAATTCACCCCTCCACTTT
abundance: NA
v_gene: TRBV4-3
d_gene: TRBD1
j_gene: TRBJ1-6

CDR3aa: CASSQDFVVRNRDGYTF
CDR3nt: TGCGCCAGCAGCCAAGATTTCGTGGTTCGCAACAGGGATGGCTACACCTTC
abundance: NA
v_gene: TRBV4-3
d_gene: NA
j_gene: TRBJ1-2

CDR3aa: CAWINGGAGEQYF
CDR3nt: TGTGCCTGGATTAACGGGGGGGCCGGCGAGCAGTACTTC
abundance: few
v_gene: TRBV30
d_gene: TRBD2
j_gene: TRBJ2-7

CDR3aa: CASSSGEVSETQYF
CDR3nt: TGCGCCAGCAGTAGCGGGGAGGTGTCGGAGACCCAGTACTTC
abundance: NA
v_gene: TRBV5-1
d_gene: TRBD2
j_gene: TRBJ2-5

CDR3aa: CASSLAAGTVNTEAFF
CDR3nt: TGTGCCAGCAGCTTGGCGGCCGGGACAGTAAACACTGAAGCTTTCTTT
abundance: few
v_gene: TRBV5-4
d_gene: TRBD1
j_gene: TRBJ1-1

CDR3aa: CASSLMIGTSGFYNEQFF
CDR3nt: TGTGCCAGCAGCTTAATGATCGGGACTAGCGGTTTCTACAATGAGCAGTTCTTC
abundance: NA
v_gene: TRBV11-2
d_gene: TRBD2
j_gene: TRBJ2-1

CDR3aa: CSVEDRIAGQPQHF
CDR3nt: TGCAGCGTTGAAGACCGAATTGCGGGTCAGCCCCAGCATTTT
abundance: few
v_gene: TRBV29-1
d_gene: NA
j_gene: TRBJ1-5

CDR3aa: CAWSVLGTSHEQYF
CDR3nt: TGTGCCTGGAGTGTACTCGGGACTAGCCACGAGCAGTACTTC
abundance: NA
v_gene: TRBV30
d_gene: TRBD2
j_gene: TRBJ2-7

CDR3aa: CSVGPGEGGETQYF
CDR3nt: TGCAGCGTTGGCCCCGGCGAGGGAGGGGAGACCCAGTACTTC
abundance: NA
v_gene: TRBV29-1
d_gene: TRBD2
j_gene: TRBJ2-5

CDR3aa: CAWSRPVANQPQHF
CDR3nt: TGTGCCTGGAGTCGGCCAGTAGCCAATCAGCCCCAGCATTTT
abundance: few
v_gene: TRBV30
d_gene: NA
j_gene: TRBJ1-5

CDR3aa: CASRIRASETQYF
CDR3nt: TGTGCCAGCAGGATCAGGGCGTCAGAGACCCAGTACTTC
abundance: NA
v_gene: TRBV11-2
d_gene: NA
j_gene: TRBJ2-5

CDR3aa: CASSPQGYLWLIGEQYF
CDR3nt: TGTGCCAGCTCGCCCCAGGGCTATCTCTGGTTGATCGGCGAGCAGTACTTC
abundance: few
v_gene: TRBV27
d_gene: NA
j_gene: TRBJ2-7

CDR3aa: CASSGPTGLLIEAFF
CDR3nt: TGTGCCAGCAGTGGACCGACAGGCCTGCTCATTGAAGCTTTCTTT
abundance: NA
v_gene: TRBV28
d_gene: NA
j_gene: TRBJ1-1

CDR3aa: CASSRGQETQYF
CDR3nt: TGTGCCAGCAGCCGGGGGCAAGAGACCCAGTACTTC
abundance: few
v_gene: TRBV7-9
d_gene: NA
j_gene: TRBJ2-5

CDR3aa: CASSIQGDQPQHF
CDR3nt: TGTGCCAGTAGTATCCAGGGGGATCAGCCCCAGCATTTT
abundance: NA
v_gene: TRBV19
d_gene: TRBD1
j_gene: TRBJ1-5

CDR3aa: CASRYADRVSDEQYF
CDR3nt: TGTGCCAGCAGATACGCCGACAGGGTTAGCGACGAGCAGTACTTC
abundance: NA
v_gene: TRBV7-2
d_gene: TRBD1
j_gene: TRBJ2-7

CDR3aa: CSVGYRGLKGTEAFF
CDR3nt: TGCAGCGTTGGATACAGGGGGCTCAAGGGGACTGAAGCTTTCTTT
abundance: few
v_gene: TRBV29-1
d_gene: TRBD1
j_gene: TRBJ1-1

CDR3aa: CSVERDRGQGEQYF
CDR3nt: TGCAGCGTTGAAAGGGACAGGGGGCAGGGTGAGCAGTACTTC
abundance: NA
v_gene: TRBV29-1
d_gene: TRBD1
j_gene: TRBJ2-7

CDR3aa: CASSQVRETRYEQYF
CDR3nt: TGTGCCAGCAGCCAGGTGCGGGAAACCCGCTACGAGCAGTACTTC
abundance: few
v_gene: TRBV7-2
d_gene: NA
j_gene: TRBJ2-7

CDR3aa: CASSFGQGAGETQYF
CDR3nt: TGTGCCAGCAGCTTCGGACAGGGGGCCGGGGAGACCCAGTACTTC
abundance: few
v_gene: TRBV7-9
d_gene: TRBD1
j_gene: TRBJ2-5

CDR3aa: CSVGAVITDTQYF
CDR3nt: TGCAGCGTTGGAGCGGTTATCACAGATACGCAGTATTTT
abundance: few
v_gene: TRBV29-1
d_gene: NA
j_gene: TRBJ2-3

CDR3aa: CASTRDPGGYEQYF
CDR3nt: TGTGCCAGTACCCGGGACCCAGGGGGGTACGAGCAGTACTTC
abundance: few
v_gene: TRBV19
d_gene: NA
j_gene: TRBJ2-7

CDR3aa: CASSYRAGPLYEQYF
CDR3nt: TGTGCCAGCAGTTACCGTGCGGGACCACTCTACGAGCAGTACTTC
abundance: once
v_gene: TRBV6-5
d_gene: NA
j_gene: TRBJ2-7

CDR3aa: CASSLVQLGGNVTEAFF
CDR3nt: TGTGCCAGCAGCTTAGTCCAACTGGGGGGTAATGTCACTGAAGCTTTCTTT
abundance: few
v_gene: TRBV7-2
d_gene: NA
j_gene: TRBJ1-1

CDR3aa: CASSEGPGTYNEQFF
CDR3nt: TGTGCCAGCAGTGAAGGCCCGGGGACTTACAATGAGCAGTTCTTC
abundance: NA
v_gene: TRBV2
d_gene: NA
j_gene: TRBJ2-1

CDR3aa: CASSQPTSGRFYEQFF
CDR3nt: TGCGCCAGCAGCCAACCGACTAGCGGGAGGTTCTATGAGCAGTTCTTC
abundance: NA
v_gene: TRBV4-1
d_gene: TRBD2
j_gene: TRBJ2-1

CDR3aa: CASSQGLSIPEQYF
CDR3nt: TGTGCCAGCAGCCAAGGACTATCCATACCCGAGCAGTACTTC
abundance: NA
v_gene: TRBV14
d_gene: NA
j_gene: TRBJ2-7

CDR3aa: CSVASGANVLTF
CDR3nt: TGCAGCGTTGCGTCTGGGGCCAACGTCCTGACTTTC
abundance: many
v_gene: TRBV29-1
d_gene: NA
j_gene: TRBJ2-6

CDR3aa: CASSQRGSNQPQHF
CDR3nt: TGCGCCAGCAGCCAAAGGGGCAGCAATCAGCCCCAGCATTTT
abundance: NA
v_gene: TRBV4-1
d_gene: NA
j_gene: TRBJ1-5

CDR3aa: CATSRQLAGAGNEQFF
CDR3nt: TGTGCCACCAGCAGACAACTAGCGGGAGCAGGCAATGAGCAGTTCTTC
abundance: few
v_gene: TRBV15
d_gene: TRBD2
j_gene: TRBJ2-1

CDR3aa: CASRHRNTGELFF
CDR3nt: TGTGCCAGCCGACATCGGAACACCGGGGAGCTGTTTTTT
abundance: NA
v_gene: TRBV27
d_gene: NA
j_gene: TRBJ2-2

CDR3aa: CAWSPGLAELGEQYF
CDR3nt: TGTGCCTGGAGCCCAGGACTAGCGGAGCTAGGCGAGCAGTACTTC
abundance: NA
v_gene: TRBV30
d_gene: TRBD2
j_gene: TRBJ2-7

CDR3aa: CASSPPIRGNTEAFF
CDR3nt: TGTGCCAGCTCACCACCCATCAGGGGGAACACTGAAGCTTTCTTT
abundance: NA
v_gene: TRBV18
d_gene: NA
j_gene: TRBJ1-1

CDR3aa: CASSESSGETQYF
CDR3nt: TGCGCCAGCAGTGAGAGTAGCGGGGAGACCCAGTACTTC
abundance: few
v_gene: TRBV10-2
d_gene: TRBD2
j_gene: TRBJ2-5

CDR3aa: CSVGGQNVPEAFF
CDR3nt: TGCAGCGTTGGCGGACAGAACGTTCCTGAAGCTTTCTTT
abundance: few
v_gene: TRBV29-1
d_gene: NA
j_gene: TRBJ1-1

CDR3aa: CASNPTGSINGYTF
CDR3nt: TGTGCCAGCAACCCCACAGGGTCGATAAATGGCTACACCTTC
abundance: NA
v_gene: TRBV6-6
d_gene: NA
j_gene: TRBJ1-2

CDR3aa: CASSYTRTATYEQYF
CDR3nt: TGTGCCAGCAGTTACACCCGGACAGCTACCTACGAGCAGTACTTC
abundance: few
v_gene: TRBV6-5
d_gene: NA
j_gene: TRBJ2-7

CDR3aa: CAWGQGNSPLHF
CDR3nt: TGTGCCTGGGGACAGGGGAATTCACCCCTCCACTTT
abundance: NA
v_gene: TRBV30
d_gene: TRBD1
j_gene: TRBJ1-6